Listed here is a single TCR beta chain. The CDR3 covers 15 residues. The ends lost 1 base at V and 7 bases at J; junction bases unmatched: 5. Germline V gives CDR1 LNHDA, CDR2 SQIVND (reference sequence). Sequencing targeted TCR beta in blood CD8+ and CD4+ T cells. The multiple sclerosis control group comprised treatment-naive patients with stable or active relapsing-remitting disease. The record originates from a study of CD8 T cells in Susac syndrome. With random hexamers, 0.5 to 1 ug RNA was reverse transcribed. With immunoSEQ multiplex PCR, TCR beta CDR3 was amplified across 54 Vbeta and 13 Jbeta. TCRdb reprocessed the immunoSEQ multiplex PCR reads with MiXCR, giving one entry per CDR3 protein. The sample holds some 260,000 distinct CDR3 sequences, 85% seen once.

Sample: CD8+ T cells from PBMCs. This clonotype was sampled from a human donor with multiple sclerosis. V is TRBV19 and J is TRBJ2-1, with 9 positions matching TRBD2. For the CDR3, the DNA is TGTGCCAGTAGTATAGGCGGGAGGGCAATTAATGAGCAGTTCTTC. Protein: CASSIGGRAINEQFF.